These T cell receptor beta chains were read from a single sample in a study of blood T cell repertoires in COVID-19. Repertoires were generated with immunoSEQ multiplex PCR, while TCRdb's copy carries only in-frame clones and drops some. The data show 300,000 to 400,000 clones, 65% to 90% seen once. What was sequenced was peripheral blood. The receptors here all came from a human donor in a cohort sampled during active COVID-19. Both conserved end residues are part of each CDR3. D genes are given only for firm matches. Clone size is shown for a subset of rows, as once, few, many or a class of expanded clone.

TRBJ1-3 TRBV7-2 . . CASSPQTGPGNTIYF TGTGCCAGCAGCCCACAGACAGGACCTGGAAACACCATATATTTT
TRBJ1-1 TRBV18 . . CASSPSGARTNTEAFF TGTGCCAGCTCACCGTCGGGAGCCAGAACGAACACTGAAGCTTTCTTT
TRBJ1-1 TRBV19 . once CASSTLYRVTEAFF TGTGCCAGTAGTACTCTATACAGGGTCACTGAAGCTTTCTTT
TRBJ2-7 TRBV29-1 . . CSVLWQGQREQYF TGCAGCGTTTTGTGGCAGGGTCAGAGGGAGCAGTACTTC
TRBJ2-2 TRBV4-1 . . CASSPLHTGELFF TGCGCCAGCAGCCCTCTACACACCGGGGAGCTGTTTTTT
TRBJ1-1 TRBV27 . . CASSLPPPQDTEAFF TGTGCCAGCAGTTTACCACCCCCACAGGACACTGAAGCTTTCTTT
TRBJ1-4 TRBV4-2 . . CASRAIGGEEGEKLFF TGTGCCAGCAGGGCTATTGGCGGGGAAGAAGGTGAAAAACTGTTTTTT
TRBJ2-1 TRBV5-4 TRBD2 . CASSTLAGGGVNEQFF TGTGCCAGCAGCACCCTAGCGGGGGGTGGGGTCAATGAGCAGTTCTTC
TRBJ1-4 TRBV5-5 . . CASSAGWPQGFGEKLFF TGTGCCAGCAGCGCTGGGTGGCCTCAGGGCTTCGGTGAAAAACTGTTTTTT
TRBJ1-2 TRBV2 . few CASSLGRGGYTF TGTGCCAGCAGCTTGGGGCGAGGAGGCTACACCTTC
TRBJ1-1 TRBV27 . . CASSLVWRGTEAFF TGTGCCAGCAGCCTAGTCTGGAGAGGGACTGAAGCTTTCTTT
TRBJ2-3 TRBV7-9 TRBD1 . CASSWDRGRDTQYF TGTGCCAGCAGTTGGGACAGGGGTAGGGATACGCAGTATTTT
TRBJ2-3 TRBV24-1 TRBD2 . CATSGPTSPRPDTQYF TGTGCCACCAGTGGCCCGACTAGCCCACGGCCTGATACGCAGTATTTT
TRBJ1-6 TRBV5-1 . . CASSLGATYNSPLHF TGCGCCAGCAGCTTGGGGGCGACCTATAATTCACCCCTCCACTTT
TRBJ1-1 TRBV30 . . CAWSSGGLSTEAFF TGTGCCTGGAGTAGCGGGGGGCTAAGCACTGAAGCTTTCTTT
TRBJ2-2 TRBV19 . . CASRSRGSPGELFF TGTGCCAGTAGGAGCCGGGGGAGTCCCGGGGAGCTGTTTTTT